These 3 T cell receptor beta chains came from one sample sequenced in a study of T cells of healthy individuals. Each CDR3 protein is one row after TCRdb ran MiXCR on the 5' RACE reads. The sample records fewer than 90,000 distinct CDR3 sequences, roughly 5.1% being singletons. These receptors originate from a female donor in good health.

This clonotype was seen a handful of times. The chain has TRBV7-2 and TRBJ2-7; D not resolved. Germline V gives CDR1 SGHTA, CDR2 FQGNSA. V was clipped by 5 bases and J by 3 bases, with 14 bases between them. CDR3 size: 14 residues. The CDR3, as DNA: TGTGCCAGCAGCCGGACCGGGTCAAACTACGAGCAGTACTTC. It codes for CASSRTGSNYEQYF.

This clonotype occurred many times. The chain joins TRBV20-1 to TRBJ1-2, with TRBD1 matching over 8 bases. Unmatched junction bases numbered 17, after V lost 6 bases and J lost 8 bases. The CDR3 consists of 15 residues. The V gene's germline CDR1 is DFQATT and CDR2 SNEGSKA (reference sequence). The CDR3 bases are TGCAGTGCGGAGTATTGGACAGGGAAATTGGAAGGCTACACCTTC. This gives the protein CSAEYWTGKLEGYTF.

This clonotype was seen many times. The chain has TRBV18 and TRBJ2-5, with unresolved D. The V and J ends lost 5 bases and 1 base respectively, with 2 bases between them. Germline V gives CDR1 KGHSH, CDR2 LQKENI. The CDR3 runs to 11 residues. The CDR3 DNA sequence: TGTGCCAGCTCAGCCCAAGAGACCCAGTACTTC. Protein sequence: CASSAQETQYF.